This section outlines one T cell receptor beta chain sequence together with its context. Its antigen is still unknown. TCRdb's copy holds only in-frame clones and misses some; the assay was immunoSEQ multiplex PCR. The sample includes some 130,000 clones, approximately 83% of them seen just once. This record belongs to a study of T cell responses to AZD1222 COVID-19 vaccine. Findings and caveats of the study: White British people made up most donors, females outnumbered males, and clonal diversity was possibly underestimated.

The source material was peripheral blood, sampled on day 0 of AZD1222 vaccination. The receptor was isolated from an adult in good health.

CDR3 sequence: CASSPAGTLAKNIQYF. The CDR3 nucleotides are TGTGCCAGCAGCCCCGCCGGAACTCTAGCCAAAAACATTCAGTACTTC. J is TRBJ2-4 and V is TRBV7-2; D remains unclear. The CDR3 length is 16 residues. Trimming took 5 bases from V and 0 from J, leaving 14 bases between them. Germline-derived CDR1 and CDR2 are SGHTA and FQGNSA.